These 7 T cell receptor gamma chains came from one sample sequenced in a study of γδ T cells in repeated Plasmodium falciparum infection. TCRdb fed the multiplex PCR reads to CATT. The data show 25,000 to 35,000 gamma-chain clones, with around 1.4% seen just once and 15% to 20% held by the top ten. Flow sorting of PBMC yielded separate Vgamma9/Vdelta2+ and Vdelta2-negative gammadelta T cell populations for bulk repertoire analysis. Material: gamma-delta T cells from blood. The receptors shown here come from a pool of human donors (malaria-infected and uninfected, not separated).

This clone has more than one count but fewer than ten. With a far larger clone one base away, a read error is the likely cause. This CDR3 is also generated by other DNA sequences in the sample. The CDR3 DNA reads TGTGCCTTGTGGGAGGAATTCCGTTGGTTCAAGATATTT. Its translation is CALWEEFRWFKIF. The chain combines TRGV9 with TRGJP1. The J gene is not listed in TCRdb, so it was assigned here from a DNA match to germline. The CDR3 is 13 amino acids. Trimming cost V 2 bases and J 9 bases; bases outside gene matches: 6. CDR1 is GITISATS, CDR2 ISYDGTV, per germline (reference sequence).

This clone has a count of ten or more. This may be a read error, as it is one base from a much larger clone. The chain has TRGV3 and TRGJ1 or TRGJ2. Germline values: CDR1 VTNTFY, CDR2 YDVSTARD (reference sequence). The J segment lost 0 bases and the V segment lost 0 bases, leaving 2 bases of the junction unmatched. The CDR3 consists of 14 residues. For the CDR3, the DNA is TGTGCCACCTGGGACAGGCGGAATTATTATAAGAAACTCTTT. Translating it yields CATWDRRNYYKKLF.

The sample holds a few counts of this clone. This chain's CDR3 is CATWDRAPPAYYKKLF. CDR3 sequence (DNA): TGTGCCACCTGGGACCGAGCTCCCCCGGCTTATTATAAGAAACTCTTT. V usage is TRGV3 and J usage is TRGJ1 or TRGJ2. The J gene, left out of TCRdb, was set here by checking the DNA against germline. Germline V gives CDR1 VTNTFY, CDR2 YDVSTARD (reference sequence). The V segment lost 3 bases and the J segment 3 bases; nucleotides outside the gene matches: 14. The CDR3 has 16 amino acids.

This clone was recorded many times. A far larger clone is off by one base, so a read error is likely. Other DNA sequences within the sample encode an identical CDR3. J is TRGJ1 or TRGJ2 and V is TRGV4. Germline assignment: CDR1 EGSTGY and CDR2 YDSYTSSV. The CDR3 spans 13 residues. CDR3 sequence: CATWDGRCYKKLF. In DNA, the CDR3 is TGTGCCACCTGGGATGGGCGGTGTTATAAGAAGCTCTTT.

A note on this clone: TCRdb assigns this DNA the protein of a much larger clone, which departs from its translation at residue 6; this likely reflects a read error, and the protein shown comes from translating the DNA. The CDR3 region has the DNA TGTGCCTTGTGGGAGGCTCAGTTGGAGTTGGGCAAAAAAATCAAGGTATTT. It codes for CALWEAQLELGKKIKVF. The chain has TRGV9 and TRGJP. TCRdb gives no J gene; it was assigned here by matching the DNA to germline. Germline V gene data show CDR1 as GITISATS and CDR2 as ISYDGTV (reference sequence). The CDR3 covers 17 residues. Losses at the gene ends were 2 bases for V and 7 bases for J; bases not matched to a gene: 8.

As regards this clone: A far larger clone is off by one base, so a read error is likely. The sample has other DNA sequences that encode this CDR3 too. The J gene is TRGJ1 or TRGJ2, the V gene TRGV4. The J gene is absent in TCRdb and was assigned here via DNA matching to germline. The germline V gene encodes CDR1 EGSTGY and CDR2 YDSYTSSV. The CDR3 sequence is 10 residues long. The CDR3 DNA is TGTGCTACCTGGGATTGTGAGAAACTCTTT. It codes for CATWDCEKLF.

There are many counts of this clone. A far larger clone is off by one base, so a read error is likely. This specimen includes other DNA sequences encoding the same CDR3. The chain recombines TRGV9 with TRGJ1 or TRGJ2. The germline CDR1 and CDR2 sequences are GITISATS and ISYDGTV (reference sequence). This CDR3 has 12 amino acids. The CDR3 spells CALWEVYYKKLF. The CDR3 bases are TGTGCCCTGTGGGAGGTTTATTATAAGAAACTCTTT.